Listed below are T cell receptor beta chains from one sample, sequenced in a study of beta chain features in type 1 diabetes. Method: immunoSEQ multiplex PCR; TCRdb's copy keeps in-frame clones and lacks some. The top ten clones hold over 0.45% of a sample with 300,000 to 450,000 clones, roughly a tenth of them seen once. The sequenced sample was central memory CD4+ T cells from blood. These receptors were obtained from a man aged 30 to 39 with type 1 diabetes. Both conserved end residues are part of each CDR3. A D gene is named only where the DNA matches it firmly. Expanded clones are given a class, and other clones once, few, many or no size at all.

>TRBJ1-1|TRBD1|few|TRBV7-8
CASSLAPGQVMNTEAFF
>TRBJ2-5|TRBD1|NA|TRBV19
CARPIVRDRETQYF
>TRBJ2-7|NA|few|TRBV7-2
CASSLVSAGSSYEQYF
>TRBJ2-7|NA|many|TRBV5-4
CASSLVVGGEQYF
>NA|NA|NA|TRBV10-3
CAISPGRNEQYF
>TRBJ2-3|NA|few|TRBV5-1
CASSLQAGDTQYF
>NA|TRBD1|few|TRBV27
CASSSWDRPYEQYF
>TRBJ2-5|NA|NA|TRBV18
CASSPPLPETQYF
>TRBJ2-3|TRBD2|NA|TRBV7-2
CASSLAGGTDTQYF
>TRBJ2-1|NA|NA|TRBV27
CASRPEGGRNEQFF
>TRBJ1-5|TRBD1|NA|TRBV11-2
CASSPGTGVAQPQHF
>TRBJ2-7|TRBD1|NA|TRBV6-1
CASSEALQGAYEQYF
>TRBJ1-2|NA|few|TRBV5-4
CASRGLTGPLGGYTF
>TRBJ2-7|NA|NA|TRBV7-3
CASSDGQLYEQYF
>TRBJ1-5|NA|many|TRBV28
CASSKLNGQPQHF
>TRBJ2-1|NA|few|TRBV10-3
CAISESRTGPYGNEQFF
>TRBJ1-2|NA|few|TRBV7-9
CASSLIREMGYTF
>TRBJ1-4|NA|NA|TRBV25-1
CASIGRTDEKLFF
>TRBJ2-3|TRBD2|NA|TRBV5-5
CASSSLAGGGTDTQYF
>TRBJ2-1|NA|few|TRBV5-4
CASSLWGYNEQFF
>TRBJ2-7|NA|few|TRBV2
CASRDGGFGSYEQYF
>TRBJ1-1|TRBD1|NA|TRBV28
CASRRQGSTEAFF
>TRBJ2-3|TRBD2|many|TRBV10-3
CAISEGPGGKDTQYF
>TRBJ2-1|TRBD2|few|TRBV5-1
CASSLGTSGPYNEQFF
>TRBJ1-1|NA|few|TRBV11-2
CASSPDSSGYTEAFF
>TRBJ1-2|TRBD1|NA|TRBV7-2
CASSLLTGYYGYTF
>TRBJ2-7|NA|few|TRBV5-4
CASSLGRPGSSYEQYF
>TRBJ2-1|TRBD2|few|TRBV7-9
CASSLPTSGTNEQFF
>TRBJ2-1|NA|few|TRBV5-1
CASSLAYGDLVSQFF
>TRBJ2-3|NA|many|TRBV2
CASNAIQEDTQYF
>TRBJ2-7|NA|few|TRBV6-1
CASSDRTLQGKQYEQYF
>TRBJ2-1|NA|NA|TRBV15
CATSRVLSYNEQFF
>TRBJ1-1|NA|NA|TRBV10-3
CAIRGTGNTEAFF
>TRBJ1-1|NA|NA|TRBV27
CASSSRPGTEAFF
>TRBJ1-2|NA|NA|TRBV2
CASSDRLYGYTF
>TRBJ2-1|NA|NA|TRBV27
CASSLTTSSYNEQFF
>TRBJ2-4|NA|NA|TRBV6-1
CASSTADSKNIQYF
>TRBJ1-2|NA|NA|TRBV6-5
CASSKDSGTGYTF
>TRBJ2-7|NA|NA|TRBV18
CASSPQRYEQYF
>TRBJ1-5|NA|NA|TRBV2
CASSEALRGGQPQHF
>TRBJ2-7|NA|NA|TRBV27
CASSNSGLAYEQYF